The 15 T cell receptor beta chains reported below all come from one sample, sequenced in a study of CD8 T cells in ankylosing spondylitis. One entry per CDR3 protein results from TCRdb running MiXCR on the 5' RACE reads. Of 150,000 to 200,000 distinct CDR3 sequences listed, over 10% are singletons. Sequenced sample: blood, either unsorted or a sorted T cell fraction (not recorded which). Receptor source: a male donor with ankylosing spondylitis or in good health (not recorded which).

This clonotype was seen more than once but under ten times. J is TRBJ2-5 and V is TRBV18, with D perhaps matching TRBD1 (5 bases). This CDR3 is 15 amino acids long. Per germline, CDR1 KGHSH and CDR2 LQKENI. The V end was cut by 2 bases, the J end by 0 bases, with 10 bases between. The CDR3 DNA follows: TGTGCCAGCTCACCAGGGGCAGCACACCAAGAGACCCAGTACTTC. This encodes CASSPGAAHQETQYF.

The chain couples TRBV6-2 or TRBV6-3 to TRBJ2-7; D is unclear. The CDR3 covers 15 residues. V lost 3 bases and J 3 bases, leaving 15 bases between the germline ends. The germline CDR1 and CDR2 sequences are MNHEY and SVGEGT. Here the CDR3 DNA reads TGTGCCAGCAGTTATGAGGAGACACCCTTCTACGAGCAGTACTTC. It is translated as CASSYEETPFYEQYF.

This clonotype was seen many times. The chain links TRBV5-1 to TRBJ2-7; TRBD2 is a possible D gene (6 bases). This CDR3 has 16 amino acids. Germline V gives CDR1 SGHRS, CDR2 YFSETQ. V lost 4 bases and J lost 1, with 18 bases in between. CDR3 protein: CASSPRGTHTSYEQYF. Here the CDR3 DNA reads TGCGCCAGCAGCCCGCGTGGGACTCATACTTCCTACGAGCAGTACTTC.

V gene TRBV12-3 or TRBV12-4 combines with J gene TRBJ2-3; a weak D match, TRBD1 (6 bases). The CDR3 has 15 residues. V was clipped by 5 bases and J by 2 bases, with 14 bases between them. CDR3 sequence reads: CASSPQGGPTDTQYF. Written as DNA, the CDR3 is TGTGCCAGCAGTCCCCAAGGGGGTCCCACAGATACGCAGTATTTT.

Turning to this clonotype: A read error is possible here, since a much larger clone lies one base away. The chain is built from TRBV4-2 and TRBJ2-1; tentatively, D is TRBD2 (6 bases). The CDR3 contains 15 residues. CDR1 and CDR2 from the germline V gene are LGHNA and YNFKEQ. The ends were cut back, 4 bases at V and 9 bases at J, with 19 bases in the middle. The DNA of the CDR3 is TGTGCCAGCAGCCTAGAGGCGTGGGAGGAGGGTGAGCAGTTCTTC. Protein sequence: CASSLEAWEEGEQFF.

This clonotype was picked up a small number of times. The rearrangement links TRBV4-1 to TRBJ2-3; 8 bases are a match to TRBD2. Germline CDR1 MGHRA, CDR2 YSYEKL. This CDR3 comprises 15 residues. J lost 1 base, V lost 4 bases, and 4 bases had no gene match. The CDR3 reads CASSPLTSGTDTQYF. CDR3 DNA: TGCGCCAGCAGCCCCTTGACTAGCGGCACAGATACGCAGTATTTT.

CDR3 region: CAWNIHTSTDTQYF. The CDR3 DNA is TGTGCCTGGAATATCCATACTAGCACAGATACGCAGTATTTT. The chain links TRBV30 to TRBJ2-3; D gene unclear. The CDR3 spans 14 residues. Trimming shortened V by 4 bases and J by 0 bases, and 11 bases separated the two germline ends. From germline, CDR1 is GTSNPN and CDR2 SVGIG (reference sequence).

This clonotype was seen at least ten times. The chain joins TRBV11-3 to TRBJ2-3; 7 nucleotides agree with TRBD2. The CDR3 is 15 amino acids. Germline V gives CDR1 SGHNT, CDR2 YENEEA. V gave up 10 bases and J gave up 2 bases; unmatched junction bases: 12. The CDR3 bases are TGTGCCATCCGGGGGGACCGGACCTCCACAGATACGCAGTATTTT. Protein: CAIRGDRTSTDTQYF.

This clonotype was seen only a few times. The V call is TRBV4-1, the J call TRBJ1-3, with D unresolved. Per germline, CDR1 MGHRA and CDR2 YSYEKL. V was trimmed by 5 bases and J by 4 bases, leaving 9 bases between them. CDR3 length: 13 residues. The CDR3 region has the DNA TGCGCCAGCAGCTCGAACGGGGGAAACACCATATATTTT. Its protein product is CASSSNGGNTIYF.

The CDR3 bases are TGCAGTGCTAGAGACGGGGACTACAATGAGCAGTTCTTC. It specifies CSARDGDYNEQFF. The V and J genes are TRBV20-1 and TRBJ2-1; perhaps TRBD2 as D (5 bases). Germline CDR1 is DFQATT and CDR2 is SNEGSKA (reference sequence). The CDR3 contains 13 residues. V dropped 0 bases and J dropped 3 bases, with 6 bases sitting between them.

V and J are TRBV11-1 and TRBJ2-3; 12 bases are shared with TRBD1. Germline CDR1 and CDR2: SGHAT and FQDESV (reference sequence). V lost 8 bases, J lost 5 bases, and 26 bases stayed unmatched. The length of the CDR3 is 21 residues. The CDR3 sequence is CASAGGGKRDRGPFGRDTQYF. The CDR3 DNA reads TGTGCCAGCGCTGGCGGTGGGAAACGGGACAGGGGGCCTTTTGGACGAGATACGCAGTATTTT.

This clonotype was picked up many times. This chain links TRBV12-3 or TRBV12-4 with TRBJ1-1; no clear D. V was trimmed by 3 bases and J by 6 bases, leaving 8 bases between them. The CDR3 spans 12 residues. CDR3 loop: CASSLERAEAFF. CDR3 coding DNA: TGTGCCAGCAGTTTGGAGAGGGCTGAAGCTTTCTTT.

The gene calls are TRBV11-2 and TRBJ1-2; no firm D call. The germline V and J ends were trimmed by 2 bases and 0 bases, with 7 bases remaining between them. Germline-derived CDR1 and CDR2 are SGHAT and FQNNGV. The CDR3 is made up of 14 amino acids. As DNA, the CDR3 is TGTGCCAGCAGCTTACTTGTACCTAACTATGGCTACACCTTC. It translates to CASSLLVPNYGYTF.

This clonotype was counted only a few times. J is TRBJ2-7 and V is TRBV20-1; D remains unclear. CDR3 length: 15 residues. The germline V and J ends were trimmed by 0 bases and 3 bases, with 15 bases remaining between them. Germline V lookup: CDR1 DFQATT, CDR2 SNEGSKA (reference sequence). The chain's CDR3 is CSARDRLGPNYEQYF. CDR3 DNA sequence: TGCAGTGCTAGAGATCGGCTTGGGCCGAACTACGAGCAGTACTTC.

J is TRBJ1-1 and V is TRBV5-6; D is uncertain. Trimming took 3 bases from V and 1 from J, leaving 10 bases between them. Germline V CDR1 and CDR2: SGHDT, YYEEEE. The CDR3 contains 14 residues. DNA of the CDR3: TGTGCCAGCAGCTCCCATCCCACGAACACTGAAGCTTTCTTT. As protein: CASSSHPTNTEAFF.